Included here is one T cell receptor (beta chain) sequence, with context. This clone's antigen is unknown. Base qualities are not recorded, but no much larger clone differs from it by a single base. CD8 naive samples consisted of CD45RO-negative cells that were positively selected for CCR7, yielding a CD45RA+CCR7+ population without TemRA cells. Healthy HIV-negative adults with no recently reported acute infections or vaccinations were included as donors. Only Caucasian adults living in Nashville, Tennessee, USA were represented among the donors. Blood was obtained by leukapheresis, after which PBMCs were separated by Ficoll-Histopaque density gradient centrifugation and cryopreserved in liquid nitrogen vapor phase. Analytical flow cytometry was used to check the purity and quantity of each magnetically sorted T cell population. Genomic DNA was isolated from each sorted fraction and quantified by UV absorbance on a Nanodrop 2000c.

The data are from a study of shared clonotypes between healthy human individuals (TCRdb year 2020). Context from the whole study: The cohort comprised a couple of women and a few men aged 18 to 49 years. For each donor, CD4 naive and CD4 memory were each given three plates, CD8 naive was given two plates, and CD8 memory was given one plate. To estimate repertoire size and how much clonotypes are shared between individuals, the study performed deep sequencing of blood TCR repertoires from a handful of healthy adults. To increase sequencing depth and limit assay-specific biases, different laboratories used diverse techniques to prepare libraries and sequence TCR repertoires. Between about 0.8 and 9 billion PBMCs per donor were obtained by leukapheresis.

The CDR3 holds 15 amino acids from the cysteine to the phenylalanine. The entry retains the CDR3 DNA only, 45 bases that are in frame from base 1. Trimming takes 0 bases from V and 1 base from J, and the germline ends sit 11 bases apart. The germline V gene specifies SGDLS as CDR1 and YYNGEE as CDR2. Broad study findings and their caveats: Sampling was restricted to blood, and TCR repertoires in tissue are likely to differ from TCR repertoires in blood. Because the study included a small number of donors, the genetic and exposure-history diversity represented was limited. Rarefaction of sorted-subset datasets indicated incomplete sequencing despite the large sequencing depth. Larger estimated clonotype richness was generally found for naive subsets than for memory subsets. Across several donors, around 5.4% of naive CD4, around 3.5% of naive CD8, roughly 2.2% of memory CD4, and over 0.35% of memory CD8 clonotypes were shared. Pairwise subsampling led to the expectation that sequencing depth would affect the degree of clonotype sharing among donors. Compared with non-shared clonotypes, clonotypes shared by all four sorted-subset donors had higher generation probabilities.

Using the deep immunoSEQ assay, multiplex PCR amplified TCR CDR3 regions from genomic DNA. Genomic DNA extracted from each cell subset was distributed evenly over all wells of several immunoSEQ 96-well plates, and each plate served as one replicate. Each replicate PCR for sorted subsets received 200 ng genomic DNA, equal to tens of thousands of T cell genomes. Purified libraries were quantified with a Qubit 3.0 fluorometer, sized on a Bioanalyzer 2100, and re-quantified with the KAPA Library Quantification kit. A separate single-read 150-cycle Illumina NextSeq 550 flow cell was used to sequence each immunoSEQ 96-well plate. In the source study's methods: Because only junctional sequences without quality scores were contained in the immunoSEQ output, filtering matching that applied to full-length reads could not be performed. Sequences were annotated with PyIR, a Python wrapper for IgBLAST v1.9, using IMGT germline references to assign V/J genes and CDR3. Any read was removed if the V/J assignment was weak (E-value above 1e-6), the CDR3 was missing, or the read contained stop codons, out-of-frame junctions, or ambiguous translated residues. A V3J clonotype was defined by an identical inferred V gene, J gene, and CDR3 amino acid sequence. To compute the percentage overlap between repertoires, the number of shared unique clonotypes was divided by the size of the smaller repertoire. RTK rarefaction, the Chao1 estimator, and Recon v2.1 estimates of unobserved clonotypes were used to assess repertoire richness. Generation probabilities for all TCRbeta clonotypes obtained by the gDNA method from a handful of donors were computed using OLGA. The source is immuneACCESS, and TCRdb retained only in-frame sequences with V and J called. Part of the clones is not carried over; for the studies checked, unresolved V genes explain less than half of this, and the remainder is unexplained. V, J and clone size are taken as reported in that table, and D and trimming were inferred from the DNA itself. Counted in this sample were 600,000 or so clones; about 98% of them appeared once. The biggest ten clones account for 0.25% to 0.35% of the sample.

This receptor was identified in a man aged 30 to 45 in good health. Specimen: naive CD8+ T cells sorted from blood. The meaning of the sample's cell subset or site label: CD45RA+CCR7+. The chain joins TRBV9 to TRBJ2-7; the D gene is possibly TRBD1 or TRBD2, with 5 bases matching each. In nucleotide form, the sequence is TGTGCCAGCAGCGTAGGGGGGTTCTCATCCTACGAGCAGTACTTC. It translates to CASSVGGFSSYEQYF.